This T cell receptor (beta chain) emerged from a study of preoperative IRX-2 immunotherapy in early breast cancer (dated by TCRdb to about 2019). The library came from the immunoSEQ multiplex PCR assay. This immuneACCESS table, as held by TCRdb, lists in-frame sequences with V and J called but not all clones. Of the missing ones, under half trace to an unresolved V gene in checked studies; the others have no known cause. The sample table lists under 50,000 clones, around four fifths of them with a count of one. Of the sample, about 1.5% falls within the top ten clones. The sample's treatment or condition, from its label and the paper: preoperative locoregional IRX-2 cytokine immunotherapy. The samples were obtained from a phase Ib study that tested preoperative, locoregional IRX-2 cytokine immunotherapy designed to prime immune responses. Donors were patients with early-stage breast cancer who received IRX-2 before surgery.

A distance of 9 bases separates the germline ends of V and J, which lose 9 bases and 0 bases respectively. Looking up the germline V gene yields CDR1 MDHEN and CDR2 SYDVKM. The CDR3 covers 14 residues, taking in both the cysteine and the phenylalanine. Only CDR3 DNA is held: 42 bases, read in frame from base 1. As regards this clone: No antigen is known for it. No base quality information exists; no much larger clone differs at one position.

The clonotype was recovered from a human donor with breast cancer. The sequences come from lymph node tissue, collected after IRX-2 immunotherapy. The sequence is built from TRBV28 and TRBJ1-6; confidence is insufficient to name the D gene. The DNA is as follows: TGTGCCAGTAAACGGTCCTCCTATAATTCACCCCTCCACTTT. This codes for CASKRSSYNSPLHF.